The 14 T cell receptor beta chains listed next were all sequenced from one sample in a study of memory CD4+ T cells and cytomegalovirus serostatus. The method was immunoSEQ multiplex PCR; TCRdb's version includes in-frame clones alone and lacks a portion of them. Found here are some 60,000 clones, over 65% of them singletons; the top ten hold about 2.7%. Single viable CD3+CD4+CD8-CD45RO+ cells were sorted as the memory CD4+ T cells. The sample comprised memory CD4+ T cells from blood. These TCRs come from an adult in good health and CMV-seropositive.

This clone is a singleton in its sample. This chain joins TRBV7-9 and TRBJ2-7, with 7 bases aligning to TRBD1. The J segment lost 2 bases and the V segment lost 5 bases, leaving 9 bases of the junction unmatched. CDR3 length equals 15 residues. Germline loops: CDR1 SEHNR, CDR2 FQNEAQ (reference sequence). CDR3 loop: CASSPGQRSPYEQYF. The CDR3 DNA follows: TGTGCCAGCAGCCCGGGACAGCGCTCTCCCTACGAGCAGTACTTC.

V and J are TRBV6-5 and TRBJ2-7; TRBD2 might be the D (5 bases). V dropped 5 bases and J dropped 4 bases, with 18 bases sitting between them. This CDR3 is 15 amino acids long. CDR1 and CDR2 (germline): MNHEY, SVGAGI. The CDR3 sequence is CASSRGSGSGYEQYV. CDR3 coding DNA: TGTGCCAGCAGTCGGGGATCCGGAAGTGGTTACGAGCAGTACGTC.

Only a few counts were recorded for this clone. The chain links TRBV7-2 to TRBJ1-5, with D perhaps matching TRBD1 (5 bases). The V gene lost 4 bases and the J gene lost 0 bases, with 10 bases spanning the gap. The CDR3 is made up of 15 amino acids. Germline CDR1 and CDR2: SGHTA and FQGNSA. CDR3 nucleotide sequence: TGTGCCAGCAGCTCGCAGGGACCTAGCAATCAGCCCCAGCATTTT. The encoded protein is CASSSQGPSNQPQHF.

This clone showed up just a few times. The chain links TRBV2 to TRBJ2-2; D is ambiguous. Looked up from germline, CDR1 is SNHLY and CDR2 is FYNNEI. This CDR3 has 13 residues. Trimming left V 0 bases short and J 8 bases short, with 7 bases between. The CDR3 coding sequence is TGTGCCAGCAGTGAAGCGCTTCAGGGGGAGCTGTTTTTT. As protein: CASSEALQGELFF.

V and J are TRBV6-5 and TRBJ2-1; D is tentatively TRBD1 or TRBD2 (5 bases each). The CDR3 runs 14 residues. Germline V gene data show CDR1 as MNHEY and CDR2 as SVGAGI. V gave up 5 bases and J gave up 2 bases, with 10 bases separating them. The DNA of the CDR3 is TGTGCCAGCAGTACACTAGGGGCCTACAATGAGCAGTTCTTC. Translated: CASSTLGAYNEQFF.

A few counts support this clone. The rearrangement joins TRBV19 to TRBJ1-2; TRBD1 agrees at 8 bases. Germline V gene lookup returns CDR1 LNHDA and CDR2 SQIVND (reference sequence). V gave up 6 bases and J gave up 5 bases; unmatched junction bases: 8. This CDR3 has 14 residues. The chain's CDR3 is CASRAPRGPYGYTF. The CDR3 DNA reads TGTGCCAGTAGAGCCCCCAGGGGGCCTTATGGCTACACCTTC.

The V gene is TRBV4-3, the J gene TRBJ2-5, with TRBD1 matching over 7 bases. With V trimmed by 0 bases and J by 2 bases, 3 bases remained unmatched. The germline V gene encodes CDR1 LGHNA and CDR2 YSLEER. This CDR3 region has 15 residues. CDR3 amino acids: CASSQDWDRQETQYF. The CDR3 DNA follows: TGCGCCAGCAGCCAAGATTGGGACAGACAAGAGACCCAGTACTTC.

J is TRBJ2-3 and V is TRBV6-6; 8 nucleotides match TRBD1. V lost 8 bases, J lost 5 bases, and 6 bases stayed unmatched. This CDR3 spans 13 amino acids. Germline loops: CDR1 MNHNY, CDR2 SVGAGI (reference sequence). The CDR3, as DNA: TGTGCCAGCGCAGGGGGCGTCGGAGATACGCAGTATTTT. It specifies CASAGGVGDTQYF.

This clone was observed a handful of times. The chain has TRBV30 and TRBJ1-4; D remains ambiguous. The CDR3 is made up of 12 amino acids. CDR1 and CDR2 from the germline V gene are GTSNPN and SVGIG (reference sequence). Trimming cost V 5 bases and J 11 bases, with 15 bases left between them. CDR3 amino acids: CAWGRTSGKLFF. The DNA for the CDR3 is TGTGCCTGGGGGAGAACCAGCGGGAAACTGTTTTTT.

This clone was seen only a few times. The chain employs TRBV9 and TRBJ1-2; D is perhaps TRBD1 (6 bases). V lost 1 base and J lost 7, with 17 bases in between. Germline CDR1 and CDR2: SGDLS and YYNGEE. CDR3 length: 15 residues. The chain's CDR3 is CASSVRPGVGSGYTF. The CDR3 DNA reads as TGTGCCAGCAGCGTACGTCCAGGGGTGGGTAGTGGCTACACCTTC.

The chain couples TRBV6-6 to TRBJ1-2; TRBD1 agrees at 11 bases. V lost 7 bases, J lost 8 bases, and 15 bases stayed unmatched. The CDR3 runs to 16 residues. The germline V gene encodes CDR1 MNHNY and CDR2 SVGAGI (reference sequence). The CDR3 DNA reads TGTGCCAGCATAATAAGGTCAAGGGGACAGGGGGAAGGCTACACCTTC. Protein: CASIIRSRGQGEGYTF.

The chain combines TRBV6-6 with TRBJ2-2, with unresolved D. The CDR3 runs to 15 residues. Looked up from germline, CDR1 is MNHNY and CDR2 is SVGAGI (reference sequence). V was clipped by 2 bases and J by 4 bases, with 11 bases between them. The CDR3 sequence: CASSYATPLTGELFF. The CDR3 DNA reads TGTGCCAGCAGTTACGCGACCCCCCTCACCGGGGAGCTGTTTTTT.

The genes are TRBV6-5 and TRBJ2-7; D might be TRBD1 (6 bases). Trimming stripped 6 bases from V and 5 bases from J, with 20 bases between. The CDR3 has 15 amino acids. Germline V gene sequence: CDR1 MNHEY, CDR2 SVGAGI. The CDR3 nucleotides read TGTGCCAGCAGACGAAAGCCCGGGACAAAGCACGAGCAGTACGTC. It translates to CASRRKPGTKHEQYV.

DNA for the CDR3: TGTGCCAGCAGCCCACGGACAGGCGTCGCGTCTAACACTGAAGCTTTCTTT. It is translated as CASSPRTGVASNTEAFF. The chain has TRBV7-9 and TRBJ1-1; 7 bases map to TRBD1. The trim removed 5 bases at V and 2 bases at J, leaving 14 bases unmatched. CDR3 length: 17 amino acids. In germline, CDR1 is SEHNR, CDR2 FQNEAQ (reference sequence).